These T cell receptor beta chains were read from a single sample in a study of Graves' ophthalmopathy and Graves' hyperthyroidism. One entry per CDR3 protein results from TCRdb running MiXCR on the multiplex PCR reads. The repertoire includes 350,000 to 450,000 distinct CDR3 sequences, roughly 21% of them detected once, and around 3.1% sits in the top ten. What was sequenced was peripheral blood. Every receptor here comes from a woman in her late teens or twenties with stable Graves' hyperthyroidism. CDR3s leave out the opening cysteine and the closing phenylalanine or tryptophan. Fields, in order: V gene, D gene, CDR3 protein. A D gene is named only where the DNA matches it firmly.

TRBV6-1,TRBD1,ASSAPGQVVEQY
TRBV20-1,TRBD2,SARDAAGGWKTQY
TRBV20-1,.,SAYRTAEREPQH
TRBV7-8,TRBD2,ASSPNPTGLAGSQETQY
TRBV28,TRBD2,ASPPPGREDQSKYEQY
TRBV9,.,ASSVDSGVEQY
TRBV7-2,TRBD2,ASSFPLAGVNRELF
TRBV2,TRBD1,ASSEGYRGFYEQY
TRBV12-3/TRBV12-4,.,ASSFTGMANEQY
TRBV4-2,.,ASSQQGEETQY
TRBV6-1,.,ASYRPPGELF
TRBV7-9,TRBD1,ASSYDRDYEQY
TRBV12-3/TRBV12-4,.,ASRHRVGGNTIY
TRBV11-2,.,ASSLGSSTGELF
TRBV20-1,.,SARRTANTEAF
TRBV30,.,AWSLNGEQY
TRBV20-1,.,SAPQGRAGVTEAF
TRBV5-1,.,ASSSTGHQANT
TRBV4-1,.,ASSPRDGSGTEAF
TRBV2,TRBD1,ASREWPPRDRGPFGYGYT
TRBV5-1,TRBD2,ASSSTGLGRGEQY
TRBV4-3,.,ASSQDMGSGANVLT
TRBV11-2,.,ASTTGGLAGNTIY
TRBV18,.,ASSPTDGYGYT
TRBV20-1,TRBD1,SAILGQVNSYEQY
TRBV7-2,TRBD1,ASSLGGQGALGYT
TRBV3-1,TRBD2,ASSHTGLAGNIKY
TRBV4-2,TRBD1,ASSQDIPGQGYSPLH
TRBV6-1,.,ASSAPGLNTEAF
TRBV12-3/TRBV12-4,.,ASSFGRGTGELF
TRBV2,TRBD1,ATMRDRTSNTGELF
TRBV12-3/TRBV12-4,.,ASRTGPYEQY
TRBV28,TRBD1,ASSSPGTEVGSPLH
TRBV30,.,AWSDGHPQGHYGYI
TRBV5-1,TRBD1,ASSPTTGTSYEQY
TRBV6-1,TRBD2,ASSGLAGGPETQY
TRBV28,.,ASSRTVNQPQH
TRBV13,.,ASSRGLKETQY
TRBV6-5,TRBD1,ASSYSTGPKGEQY
TRBV6-1,.,ASSALDTVDTIY
TRBV7-3,.,ASPHASGHREQY
TRBV6-1,.,ASRLYPGSYEQY
TRBV30,.,AWSVGRVVYGYT
TRBV6-1,.,ASSPGLRGYT
TRBV11-2,TRBD1,ASSLGGTGAGYT
TRBV25-1,.,ASSDTPSQGLPSAKDIKY
TRBV20-1,TRBD2,SAGLSGRRDEQY
TRBV11-2,.,ASSLVLRDQETQY
TRBV7-6,.,ASSRASYEQY
TRBV7-9,TRBD1,ASSLAQGDYGYT
TRBV5-1,TRBD1,ASSLDYRGDEQY
TRBV4-2,.,ASRRCSNQPQH
TRBV10-3,.,AISPTPAPPQNGYT
TRBV7-9,.,ASSSQIQGRQETQY
TRBV12-3/TRBV12-4,.,ASSPDRRSPLH
TRBV30,TRBD1,AWSTGQGASEQY
TRBV7-9,.,ASSLEATVPYEQY
TRBV6-1,.,ASSELDQGYNYEQY
TRBV6-1,TRBD1,ASSEAPTRTGGYGYT
TRBV15,.,ATSRDQDYEQY